The source of this T cell receptor (beta chain) is a study of T cells in Graves' hyperthyroidism and ophthalmopathy. In germline, CDR1 is MNHNS, CDR2 SASEGT. CDR3 size: 14 residues. V lost 2 bases to trimming and J lost 9 bases, with 13 bases between them. Using RNA transcripts as the source, TCR beta CDR3 regions were amplified. TCR CDR3 underwent first-round RT-PCR with the HTBI primer set. TCRdb reprocessed the multiplex PCR reads via MiXCR and lists one record per CDR3 protein. In the table there are fewer than 300,000 distinct CDR3 sequences, 13% to 15% of which are singletons. At least ten counts were recorded for this clonotype.

This clonotype originated in a woman between 45 and 65 years old with Graves' hyperthyroidism that later progressed to Graves' ophthalmopathy. Material for sequencing was blood. This chain uses TRBV6-1 with TRBJ1-4; perhaps TRBD1 as D (5 bases). The CDR3 bases are TGTGCCAGCAGTGAAAGCGGGACGGCCAAAAAACTGTTTTTT. Amino acids: CASSESGTAKKLFF.